The clone carrying this T cell receptor (beta chain) was found many times. Antigen unknown. The length of the CDR3 is 12 residues. From germline, CDR1 is MDHEN and CDR2 SYDVKM. With 5 bases removed from V and 5 bases from J, the gap between germline ends came to 9 bases. Amplified TCR beta CDR3 regions came from RNA transcripts. The TCR CDR3 was amplified in a first-round RT-PCR using the HTBI primer set. TCRdb re-called the multiplex PCR reads with MiXCR, one entry per CDR3 protein. The profile covers about 400,000 distinct CDR3 sequences, with roughly 14% appearing a single time and around 30% taken by the ten largest. These data are taken from a study of T cells in Graves' hyperthyroidism and ophthalmopathy. Whole-study context: Blood was drawn when the patient was first diagnosed and still untreated. Study conclusions and caveats: It was a median approximately six months before onset that the model predicted ophthalmopathy.

Preceding any ophthalmopathy symptoms, the blood sample dates from first hyperthyroidism diagnosis. The genes are TRBV28 and TRBJ1-2; D not resolved. This sequence originates from a woman between 18 and 29 years old with Graves' hyperthyroidism that later progressed to Graves' ophthalmopathy. Specimen: blood. The chain's CDR3 is CASSPRSYGYTF. For the CDR3, the DNA is TGTGCCAGCAGTCCGCGATCTTATGGCTACACCTTC.